This TCR beta chain stems from a study of blood T cell repertoires in COVID-19. Trimming took 4 bases from V and 3 from J; bases not matched to a gene: 10. This CDR3 spans 16 amino acids. From germline, CDR1 is MNHEY and CDR2 SMNVEV (reference sequence). Data came from immunoSEQ multiplex PCR; TCRdb stores just in-frame clones and leaves some out. This table holds some 240,000 clones, over 80% found once. The source material was peripheral blood. The source of this sequence is a middle-aged woman who had recovered from COVID-19. The chain carries TRBV27 and TRBJ1-1, with 8 bases fitting TRBD1. The CDR3 coding sequence is TGTGCCAGCAGTTCCAGCCAGACAGGGGCGGACACTGAAGCTTTCTTT. Its translation: CASSSSQTGADTEAFF.